This T cell receptor (beta chain) was identified during a study of chemoradiotherapy in HPV16-positive cancers. At the level of the study: Functional T-cell assays on a couple of HPV16-positive patients' cells defined candidate HPV-specific clones and common TCR motifs. Study outcomes and limitations: Candidate HPV-specific clones and E7-related TCR motifs grew in tumor during treatment. Functional assays defining HPV-specific T cells used only a couple of HPV16-positive patients. Better recurrence-free survival went with HPV-responsive T-cell expansion in HPV16-positive patients.

This clone was observed a handful of times. What it binds is not known. Data came from immunoSEQ multiplex PCR; TCRdb stores just in-frame clones and leaves some out. The profile covers around 30,000 clones, with over 80% appearing a single time and under 25% taken by the ten largest. Sequenced here: blood, sampled from a patient who underwent chemoradiotherapy. The sequence was obtained from a human donor with HPV-associated anogenital cancer.

This CDR3 reads CASSRYNEQFF. The CDR3 DNA is TGTGCCAGTAGTCGCTACAATGAGCAGTTCTTC. The J gene is TRBJ2-1, the V gene TRBV19; D unclear. The CDR3 spans 11 residues. From germline, CDR1 is LNHDA and CDR2 SQIVND (reference sequence). V was trimmed by 5 bases and J by 3 bases, leaving 2 bases between them.